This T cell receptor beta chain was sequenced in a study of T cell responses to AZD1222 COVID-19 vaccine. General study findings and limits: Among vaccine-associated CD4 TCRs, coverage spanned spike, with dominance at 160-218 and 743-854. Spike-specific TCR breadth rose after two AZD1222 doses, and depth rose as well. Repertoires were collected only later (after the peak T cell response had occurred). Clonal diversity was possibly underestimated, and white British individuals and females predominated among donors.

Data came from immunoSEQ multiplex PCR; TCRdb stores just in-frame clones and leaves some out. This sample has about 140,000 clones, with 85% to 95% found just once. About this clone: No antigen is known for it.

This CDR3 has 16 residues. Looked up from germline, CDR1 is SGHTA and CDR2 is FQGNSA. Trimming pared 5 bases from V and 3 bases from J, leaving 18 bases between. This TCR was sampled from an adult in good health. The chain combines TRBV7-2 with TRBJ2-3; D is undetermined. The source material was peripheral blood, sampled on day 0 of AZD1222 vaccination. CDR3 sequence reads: CASSPGFVGRTDTQYF. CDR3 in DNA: TGTGCCAGCAGCCCAGGCTTTGTAGGGCGGACAGATACGCAGTATTTT.